Listed below are T cell receptor beta chains from one sample, sequenced in a study of cytomegalovirus exposure and HLA in healthy donors. Assay: immunoSEQ multiplex PCR; the TCRdb copy retains only in-frame clones and omits some. The table has 150,000 to 200,000 clones, approximately 81% seen once. The sequenced material came from PBMCs. The receptors were sampled from a man aged 50 to 60 in good health and CMV-seropositive. Both conserved end residues are part of each CDR3. A D gene is named only where the DNA matches it firmly. For some rows the clone size is stated as once, few or many, or as a class when expanded; others skip it.

-	TRBV4-1	TRBD1	TRBJ2-1	CASSQKQGLINEQFF	TGCGCCAGCAGCCAAAAACAGGGGCTGATTAATGAGCAGTTCTTC
-	TRBV6-5	-	TRBJ2-1	CASSSPPNVDEQFF	TGTGCCAGCAGTAGCCCCCCGAATGTTGATGAGCAGTTCTTC
once	TRBV7-9	-	TRBJ2-7	CASSFLGYEQYF	TGTGCCAGCAGCTTTCTAGGCTACGAGCAGTACTTC
-	TRBV2	TRBD1	TRBJ2-3	CASKTGVNPDTQYF	TGTGCCAGCAAGACAGGGGTTAACCCAGATACGCAGTATTTT
-	TRBV6-6	TRBD2	TRBJ2-7	CASSWPGGPYEQYF	TGTGCCAGCAGTTGGCCGGGAGGGCCCTACGAGCAGTACTTC
-	TRBV30	TRBD2	TRBJ2-1	CAWTMGGERGQFF	TGTGCCTGGACCATGGGGGGGGAGCGGGGGCAGTTCTTC
once	TRBV10-1	-	TRBJ2-1	CASSLGARNEQFF	TGCGCCAGCAGTTTAGGGGCTAGGAATGAGCAGTTCTTC
-	TRBV19	TRBD1	TRBJ1-4	CASSPRTGLKILFF	TGTGCCAGTAGTCCTCGGACAGGTTTAAAGATATTGTTTTTT
-	TRBV27	-	TRBJ1-2	CASSLKGEGYGYTF	TGTGCCAGCAGTTTAAAGGGGGAGGGCTATGGCTACACCTTC
-	TRBV30	TRBD1	TRBJ1-2	CAWSVTRTGGKGGYTF	TGTGCCTGGAGTGTAACCCGGACAGGGGGAAAAGGAGGCTACACCTTC
few	TRBV19	-	TRBJ1-5	CASSIGTRAPQHF	TGTGCCAGTAGTATCGGTACGAGGGCGCCCCAGCATTTT
-	TRBV21-1	-	TRBJ2-2	CASSVKTTSGNTGELFF	TGTGCCAGCAGCGTGAAAACGACTAGCGGGAACACCGGGGAGCTGTTTTTT
-	TRBV28	-	TRBJ1-5	CASSLPPVNQPQHF	TGTGCCAGCAGTTTACCTCCCGTTAATCAGCCCCAGCATTTT
-	TRBV28	TRBD2	TRBJ2-1	CASSLSSGGVYNEQFF	TGTGCCAGCAGTTTATCTAGCGGGGGAGTTTACAATGAGCAGTTCTTC
-	TRBV6-4	-	TRBJ1-1	CASSVTSLSEAFF	TGTGCCAGCAGTGTAACGAGCTTGTCTGAAGCTTTCTTT
-	TRBV4-1	-	TRBJ2-7	CASSQLLEYEQYF	TGCGCCAGCAGCCAACTCCTAGAGTACGAGCAGTACTTC
few	TRBV4-3	-	TRBJ1-1	CASRGVNTEAFF	TGCGCCAGCCGGGGGGTGAACACTGAAGCTTTCTTT
-	TRBV27	TRBD1	TRBJ1-2	CASSPRTGPGYTF	TGTGCCAGCAGTCCCCGGACAGGGCCAGGCTACACCTTC
-	TRBV7-2	TRBD1	TRBJ1-2	CASSNTGGYGYTF	TGTGCCAGCAGCAATACAGGGGGGTATGGCTACACCTTC
-	TRBV18	-	TRBJ1-1	CASSLRQDTEAFF	TGTGCCAGCTCACTTCGACAGGACACTGAAGCTTTCTTT
-	TRBV9	TRBD2	TRBJ2-7	CASSVGGLAGAYEQYF	TGTGCCAGCAGCGTAGGGGGGCTAGCGGGAGCCTACGAGCAGTACTTC
-	TRBV4-1	TRBD1	TRBJ2-7	CASSQWTGGYEQYF	TGCGCCAGCAGCCAATGGACAGGGGGCTACGAGCAGTACTTC
-	TRBV28	-	TRBJ2-2	CASSLYSRAPNTGELFF	TGTGCCAGCAGTTTATATAGCAGGGCCCCTAACACCGGGGAGCTGTTTTTT
-	TRBV9	TRBD2	TRBJ2-1	CASSPRLAPLYNEQFF	TGTGCCAGCAGCCCCCGACTAGCTCCCCTCTACAATGAGCAGTTCTTC
-	TRBV7-8	TRBD2	TRBJ2-7	CASSPSTGTSGRAQQYF	TGTGCCAGCAGCCCATCCACCGGGACTAGCGGGAGGGCCCAGCAGTACTTC
once	TRBV19	TRBD1	TRBJ2-1	CASSPGQRYNEQFF	TGTGCCAGTAGTCCGGGACAGAGATACAATGAGCAGTTCTTC
-	TRBV7-2	TRBD1	TRBJ1-5	CASSLQGGQPQHF	TGTGCCAGCAGCTTACAGGGGGGTCAGCCCCAGCATTTT
-	TRBV28	-	TRBJ2-1	CASSWEHSYNEQFF	TGTGCCAGCAGTTGGGAGCACTCCTACAATGAGCAGTTCTTC
few	TRBV2	TRBD1	TRBJ2-4	CATGTGENIQYF	TGTGCCACCGGGACAGGGGAAAACATTCAGTACTTC
-	TRBV5-6	-	TRBJ1-2	CASSSGHPNYGYTF	TGTGCCAGCAGCTCGGGACACCCGAACTATGGCTACACCTTC
-	TRBV11-2	-	TRBJ2-7	CASSSVRGTEAYEQYF	TGTGCCAGCAGCTCAGTTCGGGGGACAGAAGCCTACGAGCAGTACTTC
-	TRBV18	-	TRBJ1-3	CASSPEQGAGNTIYF	TGTGCCAGCTCACCGGAGCAGGGTGCTGGAAACACCATATATTTT
-	TRBV5-4	TRBD1	TRBJ1-1	CASLHRGENTEAFF	TGTGCCAGCCTACACAGGGGCGAGAACACTGAAGCTTTCTTT
-	TRBV4-1	TRBD1	TRBJ1-5	CASSLGTDDRPQHF	TGCGCCAGCAGCCTCGGGACAGACGATCGGCCCCAGCATTTT
few	TRBV4-2	-	TRBJ2-5	CASSQEVQGGETQYF	TGTGCCAGCAGCCAAGAGGTCCAAGGGGGAGAGACCCAGTACTTC
-	TRBV2	TRBD1	TRBJ1-2	CASSSEGDRVYGGYTF	TGTGCCAGCTCTTCTGAAGGGGACAGGGTATATGGTGGCTACACCTTC
-	TRBV7-9	-	TRBJ2-3	CASSLLDGRDTQYF	TGTGCCAGCAGCTTACTAGACGGAAGGGATACGCAGTATTTT
-	TRBV27	TRBD1	TRBJ1-5	CASSSQPGQNQPQHF	TGTGCCAGCAGTTCACAACCGGGACAGAATCAGCCCCAGCATTTT
-	TRBV4-1	-	TRBJ2-7	CASSQRGGGLTYEQYF	TGCGCCAGCAGCCAGAGAGGGGGGGGCTTAACCTACGAGCAGTACTTC
-	TRBV5-1	-	TRBJ2-6	CASSLSGASGANVLTF	TGCGCCAGCAGCTTGTCAGGGGCCTCTGGGGCCAACGTCCTGACTTTC
-	TRBV28	TRBD1	TRBJ1-1	CASNPRGEAKAFF	TGTGCCAGCAATCCCAGGGGGGAGGCCAAAGCTTTCTTT
few	TRBV7-8	-	TRBJ2-7	CASSLAGRSYEQYF	TGTGCCAGCAGCTTAGCGGGCAGGTCCTACGAGCAGTACTTC
few	TRBV2	TRBD1	TRBJ2-2	CASSSQGAGTGELFF	TGTGCCAGCAGCTCACAGGGGGCGGGCACCGGGGAGCTGTTTTTT
-	TRBV28	TRBD1	TRBJ1-2	CASSPRGRLGYTF	TGTGCCAGCAGCCCCAGGGGGCGCCTTGGCTACACCTTC
-	TRBV2	-	TRBJ1-6	CASDGGALVSPLHF	TGTGCCAGCGACGGGGGGGCACTTGTTTCACCCCTCCACTTT
-	TRBV7-9	-	TRBJ1-1	CASSPEPLGAFF	TGTGCCAGCAGCCCCGAGCCTCTTGGAGCTTTCTTT
once	TRBV5-4	TRBD1	TRBJ1-1	CASTLGQGAEGQAFF	TGTGCCAGCACCCTTGGGCAGGGGGCGGAGGGTCAAGCTTTCTTT
few	TRBV28	TRBD1	TRBJ1-5	CASSRLDRGNQPQHF	TGTGCCAGCAGTCGCCTGGACAGGGGCAATCAGCCCCAGCATTTT
-	TRBV28	TRBD2	TRBJ2-7	CASLEREGTYEQYF	TGTGCCAGCCTGGAGCGGGAGGGGACCTACGAGCAGTACTTC
-	TRBV28	TRBD1	TRBJ1-1	CASSFHGTENTEAFF	TGTGCCAGCAGTTTTCATGGGACAGAGAACACTGAAGCTTTCTTT
-	TRBV9	-	TRBJ1-3	CASTSTIYF	TGTGCCAGCACTAGTACCATATATTTT
-	TRBV19	TRBD1	TRBJ2-1	CASSILQGAGEQFF	TGTGCCAGTAGTATCCTACAGGGGGCGGGTGAGCAGTTCTTC
-	TRBV6-5	-	TRBJ2-7	CAIKEGLSSYEQYF	TGTGCCATTAAGGAGGGCTTAAGCTCCTACGAGCAGTACTTC
-	TRBV6-6	-	TRBJ1-2	CASSYGQSYGYTF	TGTGCCAGCAGTTACGGACAGTCCTATGGCTACACCTTC
-	TRBV7-2	-	TRBJ2-1	CASSTYDEQFF	TGTGCCAGCAGCACTTACGATGAGCAGTTCTTC
-	TRBV7-9	-	TRBJ2-2	CASSSWTENTGELFF	TGTGCCAGCAGCTCATGGACAGAGAACACCGGGGAGCTGTTTTTT
-	TRBV5-1	TRBD2	TRBJ2-3	CASSFPSGSVDTQYF	TGCGCCAGCAGCTTCCCTAGCGGGAGCGTAGATACGCAGTATTTT
-	TRBV2	TRBD1	TRBJ1-4	CASSEQQGITNEKLFF	TGTGCCAGCAGTGAACAACAGGGGATCACTAATGAAAAACTGTTTTTT
-	TRBV6-6	-	TRBJ2-3	CASSRLPHTQYF	TGTGCCAGCAGTCGACTTCCTCATACGCAGTATTTT